The 30 T cell receptor beta chains listed next were all sequenced from one sample in a study of response to subunit inactivated influenza vaccine. One entry per CDR3 protein results from TCRdb running MiXCR on the RT-PCR reads. The sample lists more than 550,000 distinct CDR3 sequences, about 11% occurring once. The specimen comprised PBMCs from blood, sampled on the day of vaccination. The receptors derive from a man in his fifties or sixties who received an inactivated influenza vaccine.

V gene TRBV6-4 combines with J gene TRBJ2-7; TRBD1 is a possible D gene (6 bases). This CDR3 is built from 13 residues. The germline gives CDR1 MRHNA, CDR2 SNTAGT. V lost 7 bases and J 2 bases, leaving 12 bases between the germline ends. The CDR3 DNA reads TGTGCCAGCACTGTACAGGGAACCTACGAGCAGTACTTC. Translating gives CASTVQGTYEQYF.

The rearrangement uses TRBV9 and TRBJ2-5; TRBD2 agrees at 9 bases. Germline CDR1 SGDLS, CDR2 YYNGEE. This CDR3 is 17 amino acids long. With V trimmed by 0 bases and J by 2 bases, 8 bases remained unmatched. Here the CDR3 reads CASSVEQRGAFQETQYF. The DNA for the CDR3 is TGTGCCAGCAGCGTAGAACAGCGGGGGGCCTTTCAAGAGACCCAGTACTTC.

This clonotype showed up just a few times. V and J are TRBV9 and TRBJ2-3; 8 bases are shared with TRBD2. The CDR3 totals 16 residues. The germline gives CDR1 SGDLS, CDR2 YYNGEE. The J segment lost 4 bases and the V segment lost 0 bases, leaving 7 bases of the junction unmatched. CDR3 protein: CASSVAGGGSADTQYF. As DNA, the CDR3 is TGTGCCAGCAGCGTAGCTGGCGGGGGGAGCGCAGATACGCAGTATTTT. Together with reference TRBV9 and TRBJ2-3, the CDR3 gives the full variable domain: DSGVTQTPKHLITATGQRVTLRCSPRSGDLSVYWYQQSLDQGLQFLIQYYNGEERAKGNILERFSAQQFPDLHSELNLSSLELGDSALYFCASSVAGGGSADTQYFGPGTRLTVL.

This sequence joins TRBV5-1 and TRBJ2-7, with a possible D match to TRBD1 (7 bases). The CDR3 sequence is 12 residues long. V was clipped by 5 bases and J by 5 bases, with 11 bases between them. CDR1 SGHRS and CDR2 YFSETQ come from the germline V gene. The CDR3, as DNA: TGCGCCAGCAGGGAGGGGGCAAACGAGCAGTACTTC. Amino acids: CASREGANEQYF.

The genes are TRBV7-3 and TRBJ2-2; the match to TRBD2 covers 14 bases. CDR3 length equals 19 residues. Germline V gene sequence: CDR1 SGHTA, CDR2 FQGTGA. Trimming at V came to 4 bases and at J to 5 bases, leaving 12 bases not matched to a gene. CDR3 nucleotides: TGTGCCAGCAGCTCCCAACCGGGACTAGCGGGAGCGGTTACCGGGGAGCTGTTTTTT. This translates into CASSSQPGLAGAVTGELFF.

Here the CDR3 reads CASRWAGTDTQYF. As DNA, the CDR3 is TGTGCCAGCAGGTGGGCCGGCACAGATACGCAGTATTTT. The V and J genes are TRBV6-2 or TRBV6-3 and TRBJ2-3; D not certain. Germline CDR1 is MNHEY and CDR2 is SVGEGT. V was clipped by 6 bases and J by 1 base, with 8 bases between them. This CDR3 comprises 13 residues.

This clonotype was detected ten times or more. The rearrangement uses TRBV15 and TRBJ2-7; weak D call: TRBD1 (5 bases). Trimming removed 0 bases from V and 2 bases from J, with 14 bases in between. Germline-derived CDR1 and CDR2 are LNHNV and YYDKDF (reference sequence). The CDR3 loop spans 16 amino acids. Here the CDR3 reads CATSRDSVTGTYEQYF. The CDR3 DNA reads TGTGCCACCAGCAGAGATAGTGTAACAGGTACCTACGAGCAGTACTTC.

The chain couples TRBV12-3 or TRBV12-4 to TRBJ1-4; D possibly corresponds to TRBD1 (5 bases). Trimming took off 6 bases at V and 0 bases at J, with 11 bases between the two ends. The CDR3 is 15 residues long. As DNA, the CDR3 is TGTGCCAGCAGGGCAGGGCCTGCAACTAATGAAAAACTGTTTTTT. Translation: CASRAGPATNEKLFF.

The sample holds a few counts of this clonotype. The CDR3: CASSAGPPGSRTEAFF. The CDR3 DNA follows: TGTGCCAGCAGCGCCGGACCTCCAGGGTCGAGGACTGAAGCTTTCTTT. The J gene is TRBJ1-1, the V gene TRBV9; a weak D match, TRBD1 (5 bases). The ends were cut back, 3 bases at V and 5 bases at J, with 20 bases in the middle. Germline V lookup: CDR1 SGDLS, CDR2 YYNGEE. This CDR3 contains 16 residues.

This clonotype occurred a few times. The chain carries TRBV6-2 or TRBV6-3 and TRBJ2-3; 9 nucleotides align to TRBD2. CDR3 length: 16 amino acids. The germline V gene has CDR1 MNHEY and CDR2 SVGEGT. Losses at the gene ends were 0 bases for V and 1 base for J; bases not matched to a gene: 2. The CDR3 sequence is CASSYSGGRGTDTQYF. DNA for the CDR3: TGTGCCAGCAGTTACTCCGGCGGGAGGGGCACAGATACGCAGTATTTT.

The chain joins TRBV5-1 to TRBJ2-5; 8 bases line up with TRBD1. After removal of 1 base from V and 5 bases from J, the junction contained 10 bases not matched to a gene. Germline V gene data show CDR1 as SGHRS and CDR2 as YFSETQ. The length of the CDR3 is 16 residues. Here the CDR3 reads CASSLRGQGAMETQYF. CDR3 DNA sequence: TGCGCCAGCAGCTTGCGGGGTCAGGGGGCGATGGAGACCCAGTACTTC.

This clonotype was seen a few times. The chain joins TRBV12-3 or TRBV12-4 to TRBJ2-3; 7 bases line up with TRBD2. There are 14 residues in the CDR3. The V segment lost 6 bases and the J segment 7 bases; nucleotides outside the gene matches: 10. The CDR3 here is CASRASGDVNTQYF. The CDR3, as DNA: TGTGCCAGCAGGGCGAGCGGGGACGTCAATACGCAGTATTTT.

The rearrangement links TRBV7-2 to TRBJ2-1; 7 positions match TRBD2. CDR1 is SGHTA and CDR2 is FQGNSA in the germline V gene. The CDR3 loop spans 16 amino acids. V lost 6 bases to trimming and J lost 10 bases; unmatched junction nucleotides: 18. DNA for the CDR3: TGTGCCAGCAGTAAAGGAGTCCTGCGGGAGCTTTCCGAGCAGTTCTTC. It specifies CASSKGVLRELSEQFF. Looking up the rest from reference TRBV7-2 and TRBJ2-1 gives the full variable domain: GAGVSQSPSNKVTEKGKDVELRCDPISGHTALYWYRQSLGQGLEFLIYFQGNSAPDKSGLPSDRFSAERTGGSVSTLTIQRTQQEDSAVYLCASSKGVLRELSEQFFGPGTRLTVL.

The sample holds a few counts of this clonotype. The chain uses TRBV20-1 and TRBJ2-1, with 12 positions matching TRBD2. The CDR3 sequence is 15 residues long. The J segment lost 0 bases and the V segment lost 8 bases, leaving 5 bases of the junction unmatched. Germline V gene sequence: CDR1 DFQATT, CDR2 SNEGSKA (reference sequence). The CDR3 DNA follows: TGCAGTCTAGCGGGAGGGGCGAGCTCCTACAATGAGCAGTTCTTC. Its translation is CSLAGGASSYNEQFF.

The table lists this clonotype with a few counts. Here the CDR3 reads CSVGRLVSDEQFF. The CDR3 region has the DNA TGCAGCGTTGGCCGCCTAGTTAGCGATGAGCAGTTCTTC. The chain recombines TRBV29-1 with TRBJ2-1; maybe TRBD2 (5 bases). Trimming stripped 4 bases from V and 8 bases from J, with 15 bases between. This CDR3 spans 13 amino acids. CDR1 is SQVTM and CDR2 is ANQGSEA in the germline V gene.

The V call is TRBV5-1, the J call TRBJ2-7; a weak D match, TRBD2 (6 bases). Looked up from germline, CDR1 is SGHRS and CDR2 is YFSETQ. Between the trimmed V and J ends, which lost 0 bases and 5 bases, there was a span of 15 bases. The CDR3 is 15 amino acids. CDR3 amino acids: CASSLGPGALDEQYF. The CDR3 nucleotides are TGCGCCAGCAGCTTGGGCCCGGGAGCGCTAGACGAGCAGTACTTC.

About this clonotype: At one end, the junction sequence differs from germline, possibly due to a read error. The J gene is TRBJ2-3, the V gene TRBV5-1, with a weak D call TRBD2 (5 bases). The CDR3 consists of 16 residues. Germline-derived CDR1 and CDR2 are SGHRS and YFSETQ. The CDR3 sequence: CASSLARAASTNTQYF. The CDR3 region has the DNA TGCGCCAGCAGCTTGGCCCGGGCAGCTAGCACAAATACGCAGTATTTT.

The chain has TRBV9 and TRBJ2-7; D is possibly TRBD1 (5 bases). V shed 4 bases and J shed 7 bases, with 12 bases lying between them. The CDR3 covers 12 residues. Germline V gene data show CDR1 as SGDLS and CDR2 as YYNGEE. CDR3 amino acids: CASSPRSGEQYF. The DNA for the CDR3 is TGTGCCAGCAGCCCCCGTTCAGGGGAGCAGTACTTC.

This clonotype has a handful of counts. The rearrangement links TRBV9 to TRBJ1-1; the D is unclear. Deletions cut 2 bases from V and 10 bases from J, with 15 bases between. There are 13 residues in the CDR3. Germline CDR1 reads SGDLS; CDR2 reads YYNGEE. The CDR3 DNA sequence: TGTGCCAGCAGCGTCCAAGGAGAGGGTCTAGCTTTCTTT. Encoded protein: CASSVQGEGLAFF. The variable domain in full, with the rest retrieved from reference TRBV9 and TRBJ1-1, is DSGVTQTPKHLITATGQRVTLRCSPRSGDLSVYWYQQSLDQGLQFLIQYYNGEERAKGNILERFSAQQFPDLHSELNLSSLELGDSALYFCASSVQGEGLAFFGQGTRLTVV.

This clonotype has ten or more counts. The rearrangement links TRBV27 to TRBJ2-1; 9 positions match TRBD1. The V gene end was trimmed by 6 bases and the J gene end by 6 bases; junction bases not matched to a gene: 6. The CDR3 covers 14 residues. From germline, CDR1 is MNHEY and CDR2 SMNVEV (reference sequence). In DNA form, the CDR3 reads TGTGCCAGCAGATACAGGGGGCGAGGCAATGAGCAGTTCTTC. Its translation: CASRYRGRGNEQFF.

This clonotype was observed at least ten times. V usage is TRBV12-3 or TRBV12-4 and J usage is TRBJ2-5, with D unclear. Trimming took off 5 bases at V and 0 bases at J, with 13 bases between the two ends. CDR3 size: 15 residues. In DNA, the CDR3 is TGTGCCAGCAGTCTGAGTCTGGCGTACCAAGAGACCCAGTACTTC. It translates to CASSLSLAYQETQYF.

This clonotype was detected many times. This rearrangement joins TRBV11-2 to TRBJ1-4; perhaps TRBD1 as D (6 bases). Trimming left V 5 bases short and J 3 bases short, with 16 bases between. Germline CDR1 and CDR2: SGHAT and FQNNGV. The CDR3 has 16 residues. For the CDR3, the DNA is TGTGCCAGCAGCACTCTTAGGACAGCTTCTAATGAAAAACTGTTTTTT. Amino acids: CASSTLRTASNEKLFF.

This clonotype was counted at least ten times. The chain joins TRBV11-2 to TRBJ2-2; no reliable D call. Germline V gives CDR1 SGHAT, CDR2 FQNNGV. The CDR3 consists of 15 residues. V was clipped by 0 bases and J by 6 bases, with 11 bases between them. CDR3: CASSLEPSLPGELFF. For the CDR3, the DNA is TGTGCCAGCAGCTTAGAACCAAGTTTACCCGGGGAGCTGTTTTTT. Based on the CDR3 plus reference TRBV11-2 and TRBJ2-2, the full variable domain is EAGVAQSPRYKIIEKRQSVAFWCNPISGHATLYWYQQILGQGPKLLIQFQNNGVVDDSQLPKDRFSAERLKGVDSTLKIQPAKLEDSAVYLCASSLEPSLPGELFFGEGSRLTVL.

In its sample, this clonotype was seen many times. The rearrangement links TRBV6-5 to TRBJ2-3, with 10 bases that match TRBD2. There are 18 residues in the CDR3. Germline CDR1 and CDR2: MNHEY and SVGAGI. The V and J ends lost 0 bases and 2 bases, in that order; junction bases with no gene match: 8. This CDR3 reads CASSYSASGSGATDTQYF. CDR3 nucleotides: TGTGCCAGCAGTTACTCCGCTAGCGGGAGTGGTGCCACAGATACGCAGTATTTT.

This clonotype was counted at least ten times. The chain recombines TRBV29-1 with TRBJ2-2; D is possibly TRBD1 (6 bases). V gave up 4 bases and J gave up 3 bases, with 9 bases separating them. Per germline, CDR1 SQVTM and CDR2 ANQGSEA. The CDR3 sequence is 13 residues long. The CDR3 DNA follows: TGCAGCGTTGGGGCAGGGGACACCGGGGAGCTGTTTTTT. It is translated as CSVGAGDTGELFF.

V usage is TRBV5-1 and J usage is TRBJ2-2; D not certain. This CDR3 contains 14 residues. Looked up from germline, CDR1 is SGHRS and CDR2 is YFSETQ. Trimming shortened V by 0 bases and J by 4 bases, and 7 bases separated the two germline ends. CDR3 residues: CASSLDGGTGELFF. Written as DNA, the CDR3 is TGCGCCAGCAGCTTGGATGGCGGCACCGGGGAGCTGTTTTTT.

This clonotype has a count of ten or more. The J gene is TRBJ2-2, the V gene TRBV12-3 or TRBV12-4; no clear D gene. The V gene lost 6 bases and the J gene lost 0 bases, with 11 bases spanning the gap. The CDR3 consists of 15 residues. CDR3 nucleotide sequence: TGTGCCAGCAGCTTGGGCGGAACGAACACCGGGGAGCTGTTTTTT. It specifies CASSLGGTNTGELFF.

This clonotype was recorded many times. J is TRBJ2-2 and V is TRBV6-2 or TRBV6-3; D remains ambiguous. Germline CDR1 MNHEY, CDR2 SVGEGT. V was pared by 6 bases and J by 2 bases, with 16 bases between. The CDR3 loop spans 16 amino acids. CDR3 region: CASSRFGLSNTGELFF. CDR3 coding DNA: TGTGCCAGCAGCCGCTTCGGGCTCTCCAACACCGGGGAGCTGTTTTTT.

This clonotype was counted between two and nine times. The chain has TRBV12-3 or TRBV12-4 and TRBJ1-6; TRBD1 is a possible D gene (5 bases). CDR3 size: 15 residues. V shed 8 bases and J shed 7 bases, with 18 bases lying between them. The CDR3 DNA reads TGTGCCAGCTCCATGGAGGGACCAAGAAATTCACCCCTCCACTTT. Translation gives CASSMEGPRNSPLHF.

The chain combines TRBV20-1 with TRBJ2-1; 12 bases map to TRBD2. Trimming cost V 6 bases and J 8 bases; bases outside gene matches: 11. Per germline, CDR1 DFQATT and CDR2 SNEGSKA (reference sequence). The CDR3 length is 15 residues. CDR3 in DNA: TGCAGTGCCCCCCCCCGGACTAGCGGGATGCATGAGCAGTTCTTC. This sequence encodes CSAPPRTSGMHEQFF.